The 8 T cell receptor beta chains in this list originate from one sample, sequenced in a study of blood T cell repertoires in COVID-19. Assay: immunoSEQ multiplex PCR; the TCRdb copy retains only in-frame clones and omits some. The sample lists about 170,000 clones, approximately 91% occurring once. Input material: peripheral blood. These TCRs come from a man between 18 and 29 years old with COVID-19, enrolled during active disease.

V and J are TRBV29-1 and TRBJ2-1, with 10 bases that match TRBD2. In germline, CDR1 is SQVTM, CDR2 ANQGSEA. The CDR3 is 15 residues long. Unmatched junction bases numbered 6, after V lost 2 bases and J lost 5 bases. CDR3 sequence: CSVELAGARDNEQFF. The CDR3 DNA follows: TGCAGCGTTGAACTAGCGGGAGCGAGGGACAATGAGCAGTTCTTC.

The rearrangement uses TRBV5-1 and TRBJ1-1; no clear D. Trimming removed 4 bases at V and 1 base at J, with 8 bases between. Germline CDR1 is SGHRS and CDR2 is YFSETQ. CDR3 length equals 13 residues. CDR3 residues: CASSATSNTEAFF. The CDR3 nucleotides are TGCGCCAGCAGCGCAACATCGAACACTGAAGCTTTCTTT.

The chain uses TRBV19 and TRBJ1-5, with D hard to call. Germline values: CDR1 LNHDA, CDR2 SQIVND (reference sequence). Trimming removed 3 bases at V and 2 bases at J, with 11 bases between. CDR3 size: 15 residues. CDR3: CASSIQSLGNQPQHF. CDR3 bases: TGTGCCAGTAGTATCCAAAGCCTAGGCAATCAGCCCCAGCATTTT.

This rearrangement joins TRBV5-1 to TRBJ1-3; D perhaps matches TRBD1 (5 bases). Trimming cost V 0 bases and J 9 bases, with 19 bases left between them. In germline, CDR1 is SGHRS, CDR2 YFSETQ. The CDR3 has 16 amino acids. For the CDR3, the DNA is TGCGCCAGCAGCTTGGTGGGGGGACCCCGGTCCGGCACCATATATTTT. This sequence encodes CASSLVGGPRSGTIYF.

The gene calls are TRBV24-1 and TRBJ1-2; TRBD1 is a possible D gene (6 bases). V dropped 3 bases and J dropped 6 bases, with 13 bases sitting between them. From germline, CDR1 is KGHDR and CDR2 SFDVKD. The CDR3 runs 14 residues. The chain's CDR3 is CATSDPGQPDGYTF. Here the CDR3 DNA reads TGTGCCACCAGTGATCCAGGACAGCCCGATGGCTACACCTTC.

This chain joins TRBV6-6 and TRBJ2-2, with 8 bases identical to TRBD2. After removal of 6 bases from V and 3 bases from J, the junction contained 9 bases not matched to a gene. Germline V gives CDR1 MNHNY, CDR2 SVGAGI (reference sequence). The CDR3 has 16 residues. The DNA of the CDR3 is TGTGCCAGCAGCTACCGGCTAGCGGGCGACACCGGGGAGCTGTTTTTT. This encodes CASSYRLAGDTGELFF.

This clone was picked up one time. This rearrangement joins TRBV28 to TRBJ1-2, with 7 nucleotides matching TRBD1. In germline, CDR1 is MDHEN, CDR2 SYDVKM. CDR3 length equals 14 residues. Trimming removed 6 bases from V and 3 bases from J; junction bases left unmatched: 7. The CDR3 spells CASRRTGGDYGYTF. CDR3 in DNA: TGTGCCAGCAGACGGACAGGCGGGGACTATGGCTACACCTTC.

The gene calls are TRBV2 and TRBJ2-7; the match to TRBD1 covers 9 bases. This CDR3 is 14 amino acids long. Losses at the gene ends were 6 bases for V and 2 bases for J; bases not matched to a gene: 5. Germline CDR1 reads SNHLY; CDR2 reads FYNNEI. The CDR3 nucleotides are TGTGCCAGCAGGGGGACAGGGCAACCCTACGAGCAGTACTTC. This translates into CASRGTGQPYEQYF.